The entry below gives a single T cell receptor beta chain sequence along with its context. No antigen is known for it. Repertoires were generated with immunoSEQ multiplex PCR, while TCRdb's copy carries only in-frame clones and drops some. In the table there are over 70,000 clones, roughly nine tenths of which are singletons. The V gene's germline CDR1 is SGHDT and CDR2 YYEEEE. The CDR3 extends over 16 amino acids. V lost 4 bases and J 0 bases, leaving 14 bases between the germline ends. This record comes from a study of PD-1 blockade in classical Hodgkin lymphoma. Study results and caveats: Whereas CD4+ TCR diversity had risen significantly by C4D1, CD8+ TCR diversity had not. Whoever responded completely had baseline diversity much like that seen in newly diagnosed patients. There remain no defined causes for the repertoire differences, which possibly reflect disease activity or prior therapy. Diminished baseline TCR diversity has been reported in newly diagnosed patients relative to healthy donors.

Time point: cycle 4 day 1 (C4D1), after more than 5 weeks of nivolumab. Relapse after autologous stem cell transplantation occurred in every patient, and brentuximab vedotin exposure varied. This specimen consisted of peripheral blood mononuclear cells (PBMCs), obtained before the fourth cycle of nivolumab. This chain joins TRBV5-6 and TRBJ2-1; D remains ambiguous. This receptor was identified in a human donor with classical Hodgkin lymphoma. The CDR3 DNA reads TGTGCCAGCAGCCCCCCCGGGTTCGGCTCCTACAATGAGCAGTTCTTC. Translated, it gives CASSPPGFGSYNEQFF. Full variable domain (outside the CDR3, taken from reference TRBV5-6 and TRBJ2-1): DAGVTQSPTHLIKTRGQQVTLRCSPKSGHDTVSWYQQALGQGPQFIFQYYEEEERQRGNFPDRFSGHQFPNYSSELNVNALLLGDSALYLCASSPPGFGSYNEQFFGPGTRLTVL.